The entry that follows covers one TCR beta chain sequence. The antigen remains unidentified. In germline, CDR1 is SNHLY, CDR2 FYNNEI. Trimming removed 5 bases from V and 4 bases from J; junction bases left unmatched: 8. The CDR3 consists of 15 residues. Primers for the PCR totalled 60 Vbeta and 13 Jbeta. Measured with immunoSEQ multiplex PCR; TCRdb has only the in-frame clones, and not every one. The sample holds fewer than 250,000 clones, around 85% seen once. The sample originates from a study of cytomegalovirus exposure and HLA in healthy donors. Study context: Out of fewer than 500 genotyped donors, about 84% belonged to the Caucasian-associated ancestry cluster. General observations from the study: In all likelihood, a cluster of highly shared sequence variants was a sequencing artifact. An analysis was carried out at a later point. It showed that HLA-associated TCR beta chains were more clonally expanded than equally common non-associated chains. DRB1 showed the most TCR associations and HLA-C the fewest in a later analysis, as rates varied by HLA locus.

What was sequenced was PBMCs. The chain couples TRBV2 to TRBJ1-5, with 7 bases identical to TRBD1. The sequence derives from a human donor in good health. The CDR3, as DNA: TGTGCCAGCAGTAAACAAGGACAGGTAAATCAGCCCCAGCATTTT. It encodes CASSKQGQVNQPQHF.